The T cell receptor (beta chain) under discussion was sequenced for a study of monozygotic twins with inflammatory bowel disease. The study's findings and limits: Among twins, concordant and discordant pairs did not differ in repertoire similarity, possibly from limited power.

From germline, CDR1 is SGDLS and CDR2 YYNGEE. The length of the CDR3 is 14 residues. Concerning this clonotype itself: Its antigen remains unidentified.

TCRdb reworked the 5' RACE reads into one entry per CDR3 protein, no DNA. This table lists over 350,000 distinct CDR3 sequences. Sequencing was carried out using blood. The clonotype originates from a human donor with ulcerative colitis or Crohn's disease, or a healthy co-twin of an affected twin (not recorded which). The chain is built from TRBV9 and TRBJ1-2; TCRdb reports TRBD1, a call that lacks DNA to check it against. The CDR3: CASSVRQDGVGYTF. Supplemented by reference TRBV9 and TRBJ1-2, the full variable domain reads DSGVTQTPKHLITATGQRVTLRCSPRSGDLSVYWYQQSLDQGLQFLIQYYNGEERAKGNILERFSAQQFPDLHSELNLSSLELGDSALYFCASSVRQDGVGYTFGSGTRLTVV.